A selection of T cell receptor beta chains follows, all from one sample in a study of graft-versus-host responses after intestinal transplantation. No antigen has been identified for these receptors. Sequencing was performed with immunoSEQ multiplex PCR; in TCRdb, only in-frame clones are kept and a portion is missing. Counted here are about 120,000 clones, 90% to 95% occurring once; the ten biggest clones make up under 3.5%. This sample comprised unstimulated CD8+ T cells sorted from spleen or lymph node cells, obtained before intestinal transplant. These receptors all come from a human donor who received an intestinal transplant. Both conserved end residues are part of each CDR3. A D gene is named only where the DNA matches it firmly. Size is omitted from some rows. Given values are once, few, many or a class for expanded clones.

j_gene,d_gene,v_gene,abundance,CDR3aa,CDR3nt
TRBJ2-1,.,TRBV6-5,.,CASSYFLTYNEQFF,TGTGCCAGCAGTTACTTCCTTACCTACAATGAGCAGTTCTTC
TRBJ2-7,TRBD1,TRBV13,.,CASSSGQGEYEQYF,TGTGCCAGCAGCTCGGGACAGGGGGAGTACGAGCAGTACTTC
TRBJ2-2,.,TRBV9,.,CASSVWGTGELFF,TGTGCCAGCAGCGTGTGGGGCACCGGGGAGCTGTTTTTT
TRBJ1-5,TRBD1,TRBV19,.,CASSSRGGGNQPQHF,TGTGCCAGTAGTTCCCGAGGGGGCGGCAATCAGCCCCAGCATTTT
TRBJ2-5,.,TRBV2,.,CASSVRFRGSGETQYF,TGTGCCAGCAGTGTTCGGTTTCGTGGGAGCGGAGAGACCCAGTACTTC
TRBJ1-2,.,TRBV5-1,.,CASSLGIGRLRGYTF,TGCGCCAGCAGCTTGGGTATCGGGAGGCTTCGTGGCTACACCTTC
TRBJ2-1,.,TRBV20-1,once,CSAVAENEQFF,TGCAGTGCCGTAGCGGAGAATGAGCAGTTCTTC
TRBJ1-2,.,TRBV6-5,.,CASTELGGGYTF,TGTGCCAGCACCGAATTGGGGGGTGGCTACACCTTC
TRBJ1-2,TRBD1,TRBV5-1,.,CASNLNRGYGYTF,TGCGCCAGCAACTTGAACAGGGGGTATGGCTACACCTTC
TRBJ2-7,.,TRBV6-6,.,CASSYSGGTPAYEQYF,TGTGCCAGCAGTTACTCTGGGGGGACCCCGGCCTACGAGCAGTACTTC
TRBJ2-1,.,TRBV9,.,CASSVAEPTELYNEQFF,TGTGCCAGCAGCGTAGCCGAACCGACAGAGTTATACAATGAGCAGTTCTTC
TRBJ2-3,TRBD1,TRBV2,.,CASSEAHRGGADTQYF,TGTGCCAGCAGTGAAGCGCACAGGGGTGGTGCAGATACGCAGTATTTT
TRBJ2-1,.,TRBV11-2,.,CASSPIPGLHEQFF,TGTGCCAGCAGCCCAATCCCGGGGCTGCATGAGCAGTTCTTC
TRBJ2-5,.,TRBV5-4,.,CASATWSQETQYF,TGTGCCAGCGCAACATGGAGTCAAGAGACCCAGTACTTC
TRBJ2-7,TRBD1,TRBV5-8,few,CASSYRGRHEQYF,TGTGCCAGCAGCTACAGGGGGAGACACGAGCAGTACTTC
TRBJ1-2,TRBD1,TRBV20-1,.,CSAVGGCGYTF,TGCAGTGCTGTAGGGGGCTGTGGCTACACCTTC
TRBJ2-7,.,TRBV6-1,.,CASSQYEQYF,TGTGCCAGCAGTCAATACGAGCAGTACTTC
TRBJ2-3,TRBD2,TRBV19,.,CASSIASGRRTDTQYF,TGTGCCAGTAGTATTGCTAGCGGGAGACGCACAGATACGCAGTATTTT
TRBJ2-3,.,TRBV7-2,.,CASSPGERESGTQYF,TGTGCCAGCAGCCCGGGCGAGAGGGAGTCGGGTACGCAGTATTTT
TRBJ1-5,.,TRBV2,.,CASSAGDGNQPQHF,TGTGCCAGCAGTGCGGGGGATGGCAATCAGCCCCAGCATTTT
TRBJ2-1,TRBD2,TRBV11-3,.,CASTEPGLAGVAEQFF,TGTGCCAGCACCGAACCGGGACTAGCGGGTGTAGCTGAGCAGTTCTTC
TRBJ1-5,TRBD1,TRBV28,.,CASSLGTEFNQPQHF,TGTGCCAGCAGTTTAGGGACAGAATTCAATCAGCCCCAGCATTTT
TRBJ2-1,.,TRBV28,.,CASSQDSRSYNEQFF,TGTGCCAGCAGTCAGGACAGTCGTTCCTACAATGAGCAGTTCTTC
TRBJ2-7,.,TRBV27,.,CASSPSVGKISYEQYF,TGTGCCAGCAGTCCCTCGGTGGGGAAGATCTCCTACGAGCAGTACTTC
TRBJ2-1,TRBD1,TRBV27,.,CATTPGTALANEQFF,TGTGCCACTACCCCGGGGACAGCCCTGGCCAATGAGCAGTTCTTC
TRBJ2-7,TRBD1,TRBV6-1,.,CASSGSAGGYEQYF,TGTGCCAGCAGTGGCTCGGCAGGGGGCTACGAGCAGTACTTC
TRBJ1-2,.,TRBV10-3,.,CAIVGPYRDGDYNYGYTF,TGTGCCATCGTGGGCCCCTACAGGGATGGGGATTATAACTATGGCTACACCTTC
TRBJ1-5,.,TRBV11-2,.,CASSFYPRDGPQHF,TGTGCCAGCAGCTTTTACCCCCGGGACGGGCCCCAGCATTTT
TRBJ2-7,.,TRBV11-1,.,CASSPPGSSYEQYF,TGTGCCAGCAGTCCCCCGGGAAGCTCCTACGAGCAGTACTTC
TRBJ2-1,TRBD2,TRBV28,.,CASSFTREGNEQFF,TGTGCCAGCAGTTTTACGCGGGAGGGGAATGAGCAGTTCTTC
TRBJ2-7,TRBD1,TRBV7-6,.,CASSLENTGGPYEQYF,TGTGCCAGCAGCTTAGAGAATACAGGGGGCCCCTACGAGCAGTACTTC
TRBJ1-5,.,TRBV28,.,CASRHPRTESNQPQHF,TGTGCCAGCAGACACCCCCGGACAGAGAGCAATCAGCCCCAGCATTTT
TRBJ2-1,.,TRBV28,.,CASSVGEQFF,TGTGCCAGTAGTGTAGGTGAGCAGTTCTTC
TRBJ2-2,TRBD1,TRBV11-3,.,CASSSRDRGDTGELFF,TGTGCCAGCAGCTCGAGGGACAGGGGGGACACCGGGGAGCTGTTTTTT
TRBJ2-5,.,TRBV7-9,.,CASSIPGGMPNQETQYF,TGTGCCAGCAGCATCCCCGGAGGAATGCCAAACCAAGAGACCCAGTACTTC
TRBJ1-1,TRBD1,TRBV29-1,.,CSVEPAGGGTEAFF,TGCAGCGTTGAACCGGCAGGGGGCGGCACTGAAGCTTTCTTT
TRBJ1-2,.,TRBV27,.,CATGPSRLRGYTF,TGTGCCACCGGACCTAGTCGCCTCCGGGGCTACACCTTC
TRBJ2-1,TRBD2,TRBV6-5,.,CASSELAGNNEQFF,TGTGCCAGCAGTGAACTAGCGGGGAACAATGAGCAGTTCTTC
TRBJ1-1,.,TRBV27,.,CASSLGSPGSEAFF,TGTGCCAGCAGTTTAGGGTCCCCGGGATCTGAAGCTTTCTTT
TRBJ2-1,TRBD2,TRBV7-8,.,CASSLIAGDFHNEQFF,TGTGCCAGCAGCTTAATTGCGGGAGATTTCCACAATGAGCAGTTCTTC
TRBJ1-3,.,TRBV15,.,CATSRERSLGGNTIYF,TGTGCCACCAGCAGAGAGCGGTCCCTTGGTGGAAACACCATATATTTT
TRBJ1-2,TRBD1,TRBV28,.,CASSYDRGRNDGYTF,TGTGCCAGCAGTTACGACAGGGGGCGAAATGATGGCTACACCTTC
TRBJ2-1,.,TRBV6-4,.,CASRHVGGDNGQFF,TGTGCCAGCAGACACGTAGGGGGGGACAATGGGCAGTTCTTC
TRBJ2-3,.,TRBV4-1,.,CASSQGPLWGKRADTQYF,TGCGCCAGCAGCCAGGGCCCTCTATGGGGAAAGAGGGCAGATACGCAGTATTTT
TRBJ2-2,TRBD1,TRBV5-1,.,CASSFGQGGAGELFF,TGCGCCAGCAGCTTCGGACAGGGCGGCGCCGGGGAGCTGTTTTTT
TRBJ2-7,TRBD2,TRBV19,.,CASSIAGVYSEQYF,TGTGCCAGTAGTATTGCGGGAGTGTATTCCGAGCAGTACTTC
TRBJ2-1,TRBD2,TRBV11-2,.,CASRNPGTRNEQFF,TGTGCCAGCAGAAATCCCGGGACTAGAAATGAGCAGTTCTTC
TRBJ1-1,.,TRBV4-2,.,CASSHPADNTEAFF,TGTGCCAGCAGCCACCCCGCAGACAACACTGAAGCTTTCTTT
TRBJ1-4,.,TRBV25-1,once,CASSGTATNEKLFF,TGTGCCAGCAGTGGGACAGCAACTAATGAAAAACTGTTTTTT
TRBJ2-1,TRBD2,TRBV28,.,CAGTSGNEQFF,TGTGCCGGGACTAGCGGGAATGAGCAGTTCTTC
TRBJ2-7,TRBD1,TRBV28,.,CASTQTGGLGEQYF,TGTGCCAGCACCCAGACAGGGGGACTCGGAGAGCAGTACTTC
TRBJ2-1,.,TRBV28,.,CATGEGGYNEQFF,TGTGCCACCGGAGAGGGTGGCTACAATGAGCAGTTCTTC
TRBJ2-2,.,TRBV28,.,CASTGPNTGELFF,TGTGCCAGCACAGGGCCGAACACCGGGGAGCTGTTTTTT
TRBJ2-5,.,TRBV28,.,CASSPLQGRGETQYF,TGTGCCAGCAGTCCTCTCCAGGGTCGGGGGGAGACCCAGTACTTC
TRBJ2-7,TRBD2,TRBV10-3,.,CAITEALGGRGSYEQYF,TGTGCCATCACCGAGGCCTTAGGCGGGAGAGGTTCCTACGAGCAGTACTTC
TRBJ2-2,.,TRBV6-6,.,CASRRQLITGELFF,TGTGCCAGCAGGAGACAGCTAATAACCGGGGAGCTGTTTTTT
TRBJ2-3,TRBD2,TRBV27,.,CASSSLTSGRPDTQYF,TGTGCCAGCAGTTCCTTGACTAGCGGGAGACCAGATACGCAGTATTTT